This entry describes one TCR beta chain. Its specificity is unknown. Germline assignment: CDR1 MGHRA and CDR2 YSYEKL. V shed 4 bases and J 3 bases; nucleotides not matched to a gene: 3. This CDR3 contains 15 residues. This sample is part of a study of shared clonotypes between healthy human individuals. Study-level points and caveats: Lower generation probabilities were found for non-shared clonotypes than for those shared by all four donors. In this cohort, only blood was sampled, and tissue repertoires likely differ.

The table came from immunoSEQ multiplex PCR; TCRdb's copy has only in-frame clones and leaves some out. The sample lists 2,500,000 or so clones, 85% to 95% occurring once. The donor population consisted of healthy HIV-negative adults with no recent acute infections or vaccinations. Sequencing was carried out using naive CD4+ T cells from PBMCs. Regarding subset: CD45RA+ positively selected. The chain recombines TRBV4-1 with TRBJ2-6, with 7 bases that match TRBD1. The TCR was taken from a man aged 18 to 29 in good health. Some clones in this sample may be carry-over from other donors' samples. The CDR3 coding sequence is TGCGCCAGCAGCCGGGGGACAGTTGGGGCCAACGTCCTGACTTTC. This encodes CASSRGTVGANVLTF.